The 8 T cell receptor beta chains below were found in one sample sequenced in a study of cytomegalovirus exposure and HLA in healthy donors. The PCR had 60 Vbeta and 13 Jbeta primers. Assay used: immunoSEQ multiplex PCR; TCRdb lists only in-frame clones, some missing. Recorded here are about 170,000 clones; the top ten clones represent 0.65% to 0.9%. Sequenced: PBMCs. The receptors derive from a woman between 18 and 30 years old in good health and CMV-seropositive.

This chain connects TRBV30 to TRBJ2-7, with D perhaps matching TRBD2 (6 bases). V shed 0 bases and J shed 0 bases, with 12 bases lying between them. Germline loops: CDR1 GTSNPN, CDR2 SVGIG (reference sequence). This CDR3 contains 15 residues. The chain's CDR3 is CAWSVLGGTSYEQYF. The CDR3 nucleotides are TGTGCCTGGAGTGTACTAGGCGGGACCTCCTACGAGCAGTACTTC.

V is TRBV5-6 and J is TRBJ1-2; 9 bases line up with TRBD1. Trimming took 4 bases from V and 2 from J; bases not matched to a gene: 6. The germline V gene has CDR1 SGHDT and CDR2 YYEEEE. The CDR3 totals 15 residues. This chain's CDR3 is CASSRTGDLNYGYTF. For the CDR3, the DNA is TGTGCCAGCAGCCGGACAGGGGATTTAAACTATGGCTACACCTTC.

The V call is TRBV10-3, the J call TRBJ1-6; TRBD1 might be the D (5 bases). The ends were cut back, 6 bases at V and 7 bases at J, with 13 bases in the middle. The CDR3 is 14 amino acids. Germline V lookup: CDR1 ENHRY, CDR2 SYGVKD. CDR3 DNA sequence: TGTGCCATCAGCCTAGGAGGGGAGAATTCACCCCTCCACTTT. It is translated as CAISLGGENSPLHF.

The J gene is TRBJ2-1, the V gene TRBV11-3; 13 bases align to TRBD2. Germline V CDR1 and CDR2: SGHNT, YENEEA. The CDR3 extends over 15 amino acids. Trimming at V came to 5 bases and at J to 12 bases, leaving 10 bases not matched to a gene. In DNA, the CDR3 is TGTGCCAGCAGCCCTGGGACTAGCGGGAAATTCGGGCAGTTCTTC. This translates into CASSPGTSGKFGQFF.

A remark on this clone: One end of the junction fails to match germline, which may point to a read error. The gene calls are TRBV7-7 and TRBJ2-2; 11 bases match TRBD2. The V gene's germline CDR1 is SSHAT and CDR2 FNYEAQ (reference sequence). There are 17 residues in the CDR3. The CDR3 region is CASSRPWGSGGAGELFF. The CDR3 region has the DNA TGTGCTAGCAGTCGTCCCTGGGGTAGCGGGGGGGCCGGGGAGCTGTTTTTT.

V gene TRBV18 combines with J gene TRBJ1-6, with a possible D match to TRBD1 (5 bases). V was trimmed by 3 bases and J by 4 bases, leaving 13 bases between them. The CDR3 runs to 16 residues. The germline CDR1 and CDR2 sequences are KGHSH and LQKENI. The DNA for the CDR3 is TGTGCCAGCTCACCCACCTCAGACAGTTATAATTCACCCCTCCACTTT. It is translated as CASSPTSDSYNSPLHF.

The V and J genes are TRBV4-1 and TRBJ2-5; TRBD1 agrees at 9 bases. V was pared by 3 bases and J by 5 bases, with 19 bases of the junction left unmatched. Germline V CDR1 and CDR2: MGHRA, YSYEKL. This CDR3 has 19 amino acids. CDR3 nucleotides: TGCGCCAGCAGCCACCCTCCGCGGGGCCAACAGGGGGCGGGGGAGACCCAGTACTTC. Residues: CASSHPPRGQQGAGETQYF.

The rearrangement links TRBV2 to TRBJ1-4; no definite D call. Trimming stripped 7 bases from V and 0 bases from J, with 3 bases between. Germline values: CDR1 SNHLY, CDR2 FYNNEI. This CDR3 contains 12 residues. CDR3 bases: TGTGCCAGCACTTCAACTAATGAAAAACTGTTTTTT. Protein product: CASTSTNEKLFF.